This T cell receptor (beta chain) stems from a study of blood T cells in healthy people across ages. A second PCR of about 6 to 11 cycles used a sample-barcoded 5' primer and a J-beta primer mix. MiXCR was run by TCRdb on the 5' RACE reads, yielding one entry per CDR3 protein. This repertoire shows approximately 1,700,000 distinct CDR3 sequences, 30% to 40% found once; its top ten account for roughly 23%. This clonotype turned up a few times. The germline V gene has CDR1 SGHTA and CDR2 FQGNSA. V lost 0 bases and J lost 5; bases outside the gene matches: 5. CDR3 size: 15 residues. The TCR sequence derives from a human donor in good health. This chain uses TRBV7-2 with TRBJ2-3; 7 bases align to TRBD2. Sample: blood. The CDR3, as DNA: TGTGCCAGCAGCTTAGCGCCTAGCGGTATAGATACGCAGTATTTT. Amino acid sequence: CASSLAPSGIDTQYF.